This T cell receptor (beta chain) is drawn from a study of stem cell transplantation in POMP-related autoinflammatory disease. Study-level information: CD8+ T cells were low and CD4+ cells naive-skewed before transplant.

Profiling relied on immunoSEQ multiplex PCR, and the TCRdb table lists in-frame clones only, not all of them. Of about 32,000 clones listed, 88% are singletons. Germline CDR1 and CDR2: SGDLS and YYNGEE. The germline V and J ends were trimmed by 0 bases and 0 bases, with 8 bases remaining between them. The CDR3 is made up of 15 amino acids. The study's findings and limits: Fewer unique TRB V-J gene pairings were identified in patients with PRAID. A trend toward lower repertoire diversity and greater clonality appeared in every analyzed T-cell subset of PRAID patients.

About this clone itself: Its matching antigen is unknown.

This chain uses TRBV9 with TRBJ2-3, with a weak D call TRBD2 (5 bases). Sample: CD4+ T cells from PBMCs, taken before stem cell transplantation. This clonotype was obtained from a human donor with POMP-related autoinflammation and immune dysregulation (PRAID). CDR3 DNA: TGTGCCAGCAGCGTAGGAGGGCTGAGCACAGATACGCAGTATTTT. As protein: CASSVGGLSTDTQYF.